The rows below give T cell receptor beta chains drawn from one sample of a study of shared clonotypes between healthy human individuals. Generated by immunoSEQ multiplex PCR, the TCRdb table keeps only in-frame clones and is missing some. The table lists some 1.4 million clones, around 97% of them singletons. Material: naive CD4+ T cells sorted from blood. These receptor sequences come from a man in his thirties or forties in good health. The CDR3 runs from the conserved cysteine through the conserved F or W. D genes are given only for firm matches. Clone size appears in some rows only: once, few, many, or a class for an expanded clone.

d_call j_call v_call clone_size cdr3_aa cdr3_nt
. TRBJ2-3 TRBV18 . CASSPRQVRSDTQYF TGTGCCAGCTCACCCCGACAGGTGCGGTCAGATACGCAGTATTTT
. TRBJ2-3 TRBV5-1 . CASSLQDASTDTQYF TGCGCCAGCAGCTTACAGGACGCTAGCACAGATACGCAGTATTTT
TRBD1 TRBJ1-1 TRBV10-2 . CASSAAGQIQNTEAFF TGCGCCAGCAGCGCAGCGGGACAGATCCAGAACACTGAAGCTTTCTTT
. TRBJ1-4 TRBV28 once CASSQLTEEKLFF TGTGCCAGCAGTCAATTGACTGAAGAAAAACTGTTTTTT
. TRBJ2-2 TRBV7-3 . CASSLGAAANTGELFF TGTGCCAGCAGCTTAGGGGCCGCCGCGAACACCGGGGAGCTGTTTTTT
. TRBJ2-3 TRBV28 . CASSNRLITSTDTQYF TGTGCCAGCAGCAATCGACTCATTACCAGCACAGATACGCAGTATTTT
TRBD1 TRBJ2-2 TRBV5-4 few CASSKPGTGSTGELFF TGTGCCAGCAGCAAACCCGGGACAGGGAGTACCGGGGAGCTGTTTTTT
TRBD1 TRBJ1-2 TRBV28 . CASSSPGTGAYGYTF TGTGCCAGCAGTTCCCCCGGGACAGGTGCCTATGGCTACACCTTC
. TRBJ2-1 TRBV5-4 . CASGPEQGRSYNEQFF TGTGCCAGCGGCCCTGAGCAGGGCCGCTCCTACAATGAGCAGTTCTTC
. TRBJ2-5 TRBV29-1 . CSVEEEGGEAQYF TGCAGCGTTGAGGAAGAAGGCGGGGAGGCCCAGTACTTC
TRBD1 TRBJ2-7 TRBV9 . CASSVTGQAYEQYF TGTGCCAGCAGCGTCACGGGACAGGCCTACGAGCAGTACTTC
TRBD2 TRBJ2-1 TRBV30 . CAWNQGLAINEQFF TGTGCCTGGAACCAGGGACTAGCTATAAATGAGCAGTTCTTC
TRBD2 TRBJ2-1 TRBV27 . CASSPDLLLAGGNEQFF TGTGCCAGCAGCCCTGACCTCTTACTAGCGGGAGGGAATGAGCAGTTCTTC
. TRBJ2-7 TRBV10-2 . CASSESSGVVLYEQYF TGCGCCAGCAGTGAGTCCAGTGGTGTAGTACTCTACGAGCAGTACTTC